This T cell receptor (beta chain) was observed in a study of blood T cells in healthy people across ages. Notes on the study in general: The donors' CMV status was not determined, possibly confounding changes in expanded clonotypes. Underestimates were what the diversity estimates from one million T cells were considered to be. In older individuals, TCR beta diversity per million T cells was lower, falling roughly linearly with age.

The germline gives CDR1 LGHNA, CDR2 YSLEER. The CDR3 contains 16 residues. A J-beta primer mix and a sample-barcoded 5' primer were used in a second PCR of roughly 6 to 12 cycles. TCRdb re-analysed the 5' RACE reads in MiXCR, keeping a single row per CDR3 protein. The repertoire has about 670,000 distinct CDR3 sequences, over 40% of them found once; the top ten carry about 32%. As for this clonotype: Its antigen is unidentified. The junction shows a germline mismatch at one end, possibly a read error.

Extracted total RNA amounted to at least 5.5 micrograms for each sample. This receptor was identified in a man aged 80 or over in good health. The genes are TRBV4-3 and TRBJ2-3, with a weak D call TRBD2 (6 bases). Sequenced material: blood. CDR3 sequence reads: CASSQDTGGGTDTRYF. The CDR3 DNA sequence: TGCGCCAGCAGCCAAGATACCGGGGGTGGTACAGATACGCGGTATTTT.